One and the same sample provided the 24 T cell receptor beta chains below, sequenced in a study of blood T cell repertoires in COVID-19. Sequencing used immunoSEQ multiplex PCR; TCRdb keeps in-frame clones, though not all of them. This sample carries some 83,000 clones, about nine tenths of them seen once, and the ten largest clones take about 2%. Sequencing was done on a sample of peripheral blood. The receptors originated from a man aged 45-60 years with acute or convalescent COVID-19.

The CDR3 nucleotides read TGTGCCATCCGACATTTACTGTTACAGGGGTTGGAGGGCTACACCTTC. It encodes CAIRHLLLQGLEGYTF. The chain carries TRBV10-3 and TRBJ1-2, with 7 bases identical to TRBD1. V gave up 8 bases and J gave up 8 bases; unmatched junction bases: 20. This CDR3 spans 16 amino acids. Per germline, CDR1 ENHRY and CDR2 SYGVKD.

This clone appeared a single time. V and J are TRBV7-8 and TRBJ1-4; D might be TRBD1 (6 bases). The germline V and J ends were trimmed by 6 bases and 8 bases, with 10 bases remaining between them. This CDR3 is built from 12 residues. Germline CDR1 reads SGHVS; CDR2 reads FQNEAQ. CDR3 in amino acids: CASRGGEEKLFF. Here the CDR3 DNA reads TGTGCCAGCAGAGGGGGGGAAGAAAAACTGTTTTTT.

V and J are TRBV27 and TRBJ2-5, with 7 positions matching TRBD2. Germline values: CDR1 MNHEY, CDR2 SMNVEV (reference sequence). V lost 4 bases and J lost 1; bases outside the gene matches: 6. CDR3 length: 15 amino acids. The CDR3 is CASSSLTSSQETQYF. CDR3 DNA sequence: TGTGCCAGCAGTTCCTTGACTAGCAGCCAAGAGACCCAGTACTTC.

For the CDR3, the DNA is TGTGCCAGCAAAGGAGGGGACGGCTACACCTTC. It encodes CASKGGDGYTF. The V call is TRBV6-6, the J call TRBJ1-2, with TRBD1 as a possible D gene (5 bases). V was clipped by 7 bases and J by 8 bases, with 11 bases between them. CDR1 is MNHNY, CDR2 SVGAGI, per germline (reference sequence). The CDR3 length is 11 residues.

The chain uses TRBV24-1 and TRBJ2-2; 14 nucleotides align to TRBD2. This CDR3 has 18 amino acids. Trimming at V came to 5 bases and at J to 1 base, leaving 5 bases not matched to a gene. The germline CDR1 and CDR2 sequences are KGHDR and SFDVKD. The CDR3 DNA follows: TGTGCCACCAGTGGAGGGACTAGCGGGAGTAAGAACACCGGGGAGCTGTTTTTT. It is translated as CATSGGTSGSKNTGELFF.

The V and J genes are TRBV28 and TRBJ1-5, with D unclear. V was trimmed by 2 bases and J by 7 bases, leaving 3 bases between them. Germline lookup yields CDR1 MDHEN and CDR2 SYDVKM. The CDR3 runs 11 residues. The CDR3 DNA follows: TGTGCCAGCAGTTTAGGCCAGCCCCAGCATTTT. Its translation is CASSLGQPQHF.

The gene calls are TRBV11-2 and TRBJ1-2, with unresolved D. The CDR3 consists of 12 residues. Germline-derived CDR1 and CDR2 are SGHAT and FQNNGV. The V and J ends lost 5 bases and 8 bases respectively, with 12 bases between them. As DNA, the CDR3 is TGTGCCAGCAGCCTGCAAGAGAAAGGCTACACCTTC. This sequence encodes CASSLQEKGYTF.

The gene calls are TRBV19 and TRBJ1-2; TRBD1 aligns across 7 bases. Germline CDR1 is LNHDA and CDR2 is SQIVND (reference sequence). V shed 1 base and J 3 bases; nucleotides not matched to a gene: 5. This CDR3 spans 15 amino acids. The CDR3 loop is CASSIVDREDYGYTF. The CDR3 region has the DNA TGTGCCAGTAGTATAGTCGACAGGGAAGACTATGGCTACACCTTC.

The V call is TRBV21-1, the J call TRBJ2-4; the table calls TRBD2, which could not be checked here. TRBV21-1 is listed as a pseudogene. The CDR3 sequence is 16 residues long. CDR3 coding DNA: TGTGCCAGCAGCAAACTTCTAGATCAAGCCAAAAACATTCAGTACTTC. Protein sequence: CASSKLLDQAKNIQYF.

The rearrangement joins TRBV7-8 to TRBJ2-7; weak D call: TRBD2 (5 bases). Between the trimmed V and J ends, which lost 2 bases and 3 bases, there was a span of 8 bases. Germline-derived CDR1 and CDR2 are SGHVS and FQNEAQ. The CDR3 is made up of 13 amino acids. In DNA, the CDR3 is TGTGCCAGCAGCTTACACGGGAACTACGAGCAGTACGTC. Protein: CASSLHGNYEQYV.

In DNA, the CDR3 is TGTGCCAGCAGTTTGCTGCTAGGGGCTAATGAAAAACTGTTTTTT. Translating gives CASSLLLGANEKLFF. This chain uses TRBV28 with TRBJ1-4; D is perhaps TRBD1 (5 bases). Per the germline V gene, CDR1 is MDHEN and CDR2 is SYDVKM. The V gene lost 3 bases and the J gene lost 3 bases, with 11 bases spanning the gap. This CDR3 comprises 15 residues. Full variable domain (outside the CDR3, taken from reference TRBV28 and TRBJ1-4): DVKVTQSSRYLVKRTGEKVFLECVQDMDHENMFWYRQDPGLGLRLIYFSYDVKMKEKGDIPEGYSVSREKKERFSLILESASTNQTSMYLCASSLLLGANEKLFFGSGTQLSVL.

CDR3 nucleotides: TGCGCCAGCAGCTCAAGGACTAGTGCAGATACGCAGTATTTT. Translating gives CASSSRTSADTQYF. The genes are TRBV5-1 and TRBJ2-3; 7 positions agree with TRBD2. V lost 3 bases and J lost 4; bases outside the gene matches: 5. CDR3 length: 14 residues. Germline V gene lookup returns CDR1 SGHRS and CDR2 YFSETQ.

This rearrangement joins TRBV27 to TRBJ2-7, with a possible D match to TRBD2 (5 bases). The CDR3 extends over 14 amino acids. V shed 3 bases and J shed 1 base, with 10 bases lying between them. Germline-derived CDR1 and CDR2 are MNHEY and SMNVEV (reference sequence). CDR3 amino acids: CASSLVRESYEQYF. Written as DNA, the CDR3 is TGTGCCAGCAGTTTGGTTCGGGAATCCTACGAGCAGTACTTC.

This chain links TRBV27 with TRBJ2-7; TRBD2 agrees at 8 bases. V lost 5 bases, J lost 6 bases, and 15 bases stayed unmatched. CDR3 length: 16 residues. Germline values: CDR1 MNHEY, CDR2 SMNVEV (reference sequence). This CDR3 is CASSPLAGGGLSEQYV. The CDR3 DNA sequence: TGTGCCAGCAGTCCTCTGGCGGGAGGCGGCTTAAGCGAGCAGTACGTC.

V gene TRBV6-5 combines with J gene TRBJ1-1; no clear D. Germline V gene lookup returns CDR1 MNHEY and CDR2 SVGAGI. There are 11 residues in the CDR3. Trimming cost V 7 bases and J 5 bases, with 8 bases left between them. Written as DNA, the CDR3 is TGTGCCAGCACCAGCGGGACTGAAGCTTTCTTT. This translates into CASTSGTEAFF.

CDR3 sequence: CASSPSPRGETQYF. CDR3 coding DNA: TGTGCCAGCAGTCCCTCGCCCCGCGGAGAGACCCAGTACTTC. V usage is TRBV3-1 (or the pseudogene TRBV3-2) and J usage is TRBJ2-5; D remains ambiguous. Trimming left V 6 bases short and J 4 bases short, with 15 bases between. Germline lookup yields CDR1 LGHDT and CDR2 YNNKEL (reference sequence). This CDR3 has 14 amino acids.

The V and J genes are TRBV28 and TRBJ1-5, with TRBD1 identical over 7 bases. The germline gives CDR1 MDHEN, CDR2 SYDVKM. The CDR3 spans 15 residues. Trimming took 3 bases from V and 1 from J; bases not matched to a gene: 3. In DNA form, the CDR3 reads TGTGCCAGCAGTTTTGGGGGACAGAGCAATCAGCCCCAGCATTTT. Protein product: CASSFGGQSNQPQHF.

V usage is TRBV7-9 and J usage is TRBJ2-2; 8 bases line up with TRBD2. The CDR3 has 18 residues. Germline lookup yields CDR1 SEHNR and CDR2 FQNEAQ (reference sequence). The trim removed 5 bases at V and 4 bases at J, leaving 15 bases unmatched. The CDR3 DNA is TGTGCCAGCAGCCCGAGCCCTTTTAGCGGGGTCAGCACCGGGGAGCTGTTTTTT. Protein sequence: CASSPSPFSGVSTGELFF.

CDR3 sequence reads: CASLGQPNQPQHF. DNA for the CDR3: TGTGCCAGCCTCGGACAGCCGAATCAGCCCCAGCATTTT. This rearrangement joins TRBV19 to TRBJ1-5, with a weak D call TRBD1 (6 bases). Per germline, CDR1 LNHDA and CDR2 SQIVND (reference sequence). V was trimmed by 9 bases and J by 4 bases, leaving 13 bases between them. The CDR3 is 13 amino acids.

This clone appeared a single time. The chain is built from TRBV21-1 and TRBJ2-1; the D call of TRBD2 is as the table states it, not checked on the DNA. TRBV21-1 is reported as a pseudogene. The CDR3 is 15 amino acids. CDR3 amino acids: CASNALAGGSLEQFF. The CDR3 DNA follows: TGTGCCAGCAACGCCCTAGCGGGAGGGTCCCTAGAGCAGTTCTTC.

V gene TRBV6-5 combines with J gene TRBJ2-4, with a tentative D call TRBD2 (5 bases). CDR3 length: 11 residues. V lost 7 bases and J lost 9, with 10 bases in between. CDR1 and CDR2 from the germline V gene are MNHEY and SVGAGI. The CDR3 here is CASNEGGIQYF. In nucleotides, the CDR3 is TGTGCCAGCAACGAAGGAGGCATTCAGTACTTC.

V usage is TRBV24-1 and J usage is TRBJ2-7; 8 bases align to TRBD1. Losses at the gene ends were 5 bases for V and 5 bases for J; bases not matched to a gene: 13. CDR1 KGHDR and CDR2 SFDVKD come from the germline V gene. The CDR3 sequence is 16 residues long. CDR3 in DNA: TGTGCCACCAGTGCCCCAGACAGGGGACAGGTCAACGAGCAGTACGTC. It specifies CATSAPDRGQVNEQYV.

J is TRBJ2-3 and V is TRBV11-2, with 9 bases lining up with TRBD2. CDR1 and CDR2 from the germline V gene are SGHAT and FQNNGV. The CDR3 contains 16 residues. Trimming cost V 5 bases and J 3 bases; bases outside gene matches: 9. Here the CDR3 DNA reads TGTGCCAGCAGCCAAAATAGCGGGAGAGGAACAGATACGCAGTATTTT. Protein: CASSQNSGRGTDTQYF. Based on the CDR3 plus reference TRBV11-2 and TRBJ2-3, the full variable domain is EAGVAQSPRYKIIEKRQSVAFWCNPISGHATLYWYQQILGQGPKLLIQFQNNGVVDDSQLPKDRFSAERLKGVDSTLKIQPAKLEDSAVYLCASSQNSGRGTDTQYFGPGTRLTVL.

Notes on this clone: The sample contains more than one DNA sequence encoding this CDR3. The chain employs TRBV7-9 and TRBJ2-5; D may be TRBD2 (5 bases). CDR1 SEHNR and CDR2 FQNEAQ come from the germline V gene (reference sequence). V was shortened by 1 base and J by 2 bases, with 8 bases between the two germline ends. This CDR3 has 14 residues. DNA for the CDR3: TGTGCCAGCAGCTTAGGGGGAGTTCAAGAGACCCAGTACTTC. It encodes CASSLGGVQETQYF.